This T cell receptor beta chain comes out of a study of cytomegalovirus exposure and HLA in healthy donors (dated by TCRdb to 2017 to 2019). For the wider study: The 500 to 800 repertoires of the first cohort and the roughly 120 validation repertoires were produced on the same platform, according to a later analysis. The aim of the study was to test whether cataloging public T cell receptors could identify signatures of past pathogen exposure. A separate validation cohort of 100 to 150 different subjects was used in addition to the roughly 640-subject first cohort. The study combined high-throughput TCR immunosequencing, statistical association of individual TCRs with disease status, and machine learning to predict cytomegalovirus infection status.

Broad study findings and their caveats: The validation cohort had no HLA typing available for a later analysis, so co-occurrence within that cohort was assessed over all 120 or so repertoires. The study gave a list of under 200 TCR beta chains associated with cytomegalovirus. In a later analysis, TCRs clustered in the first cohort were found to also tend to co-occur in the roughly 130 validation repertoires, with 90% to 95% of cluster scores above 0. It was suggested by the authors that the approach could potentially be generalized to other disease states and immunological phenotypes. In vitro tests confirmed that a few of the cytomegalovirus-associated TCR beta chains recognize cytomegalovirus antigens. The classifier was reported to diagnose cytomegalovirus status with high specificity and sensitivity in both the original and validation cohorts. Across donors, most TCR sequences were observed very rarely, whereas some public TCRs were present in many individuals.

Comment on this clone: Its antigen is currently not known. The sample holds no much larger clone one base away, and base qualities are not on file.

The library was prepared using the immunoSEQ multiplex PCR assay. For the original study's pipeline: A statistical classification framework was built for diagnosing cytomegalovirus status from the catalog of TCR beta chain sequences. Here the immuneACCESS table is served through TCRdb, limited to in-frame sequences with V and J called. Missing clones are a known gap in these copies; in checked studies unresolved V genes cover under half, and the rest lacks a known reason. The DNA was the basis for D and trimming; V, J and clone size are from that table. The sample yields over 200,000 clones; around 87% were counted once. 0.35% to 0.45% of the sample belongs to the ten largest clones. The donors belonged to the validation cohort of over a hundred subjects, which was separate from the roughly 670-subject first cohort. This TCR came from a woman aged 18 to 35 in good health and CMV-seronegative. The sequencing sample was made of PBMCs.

The CDR3 protein is CASSGPFGGGWLEQFF. The bases read TGTGCCAGCAGTGGTCCCTTTGGCGGGGGGTGGCTTGAGCAGTTCTTC. The receptor chain draws on TRBV27 and TRBJ2-1; 8 bases in the middle match TRBD2. From a lookup of the germline V gene (reference sequence), CDR1 and CDR2 are MNHEY and SMNVEV. The junction shows trimming of 5 bases on V and 9 bases on J, and the gene matches do not reach 15 bases of it. From cysteine to phenylalanine, the CDR3 is 16 amino acids long. CDR3 DNA only is kept here, 48 bases in frame from base 1.